This T cell receptor beta chain is from a study of blood T cell repertoires in COVID-19. The CDR3 loop spans 15 amino acids. The trim removed 4 bases at V and 8 bases at J, leaving 10 bases unmatched. Germline assignment: CDR1 MGHRA and CDR2 YSYEKL. The method was immunoSEQ multiplex PCR; TCRdb's version includes in-frame clones alone and lacks a portion of them. The sample holds roughly 160,000 clones, roughly 83% seen once. Sequenced material: PBMCs or T cells enriched from blood (not recorded which). The TCR sequence derives from an older woman who had recovered from COVID-19. V gene TRBV4-1 combines with J gene TRBJ1-2, with 10 nucleotides matching TRBD1. CDR3 bases: TGCGCCAGCAGCCGAATGGGACAGGGGCTAACGGGCTACACCTTC. Residues: CASSRMGQGLTGYTF.